This TCR beta chain is from a study of CD8 T cells in Susac syndrome. Looking at the study overall: There were over 5 sequenced Susac syndrome patients with active disease and roughly 8 in remission.

In regard to this clonotype: Its antigen is still unknown.

Random-hexamer reverse transcription was applied to roughly 0.5 to 1 ug RNA. TCRdb re-called the immunoSEQ multiplex PCR reads through MiXCR, storing one row per CDR3 protein. The repertoire holds 200,000 or so distinct CDR3 sequences, with around 95% as singletons. The study's findings and limits: In Susac syndrome, CD4+ T cell repertoires lacked any clonal expansion.

Germline values: CDR1 LGHDT, CDR2 YNNKEL (reference sequence). This CDR3 comprises 15 residues. V dropped 4 bases and J dropped 2 bases, with 9 bases sitting between them. TEMRA cells were FACS-enriched, with CD8+ and CD4+ T cells isolated negatively. The origin of this receptor is a human donor with Susac syndrome. Sample: CD4+ T cells from PBMCs. The chain is built from TRBV3-1 and TRBJ2-6; maybe TRBD2 (5 bases). The CDR3: CASSRTPTGANVLTF. The CDR3, as DNA: TGTGCCAGCAGCCGGACTCCGACTGGGGCCAACGTCCTGACTTTC.